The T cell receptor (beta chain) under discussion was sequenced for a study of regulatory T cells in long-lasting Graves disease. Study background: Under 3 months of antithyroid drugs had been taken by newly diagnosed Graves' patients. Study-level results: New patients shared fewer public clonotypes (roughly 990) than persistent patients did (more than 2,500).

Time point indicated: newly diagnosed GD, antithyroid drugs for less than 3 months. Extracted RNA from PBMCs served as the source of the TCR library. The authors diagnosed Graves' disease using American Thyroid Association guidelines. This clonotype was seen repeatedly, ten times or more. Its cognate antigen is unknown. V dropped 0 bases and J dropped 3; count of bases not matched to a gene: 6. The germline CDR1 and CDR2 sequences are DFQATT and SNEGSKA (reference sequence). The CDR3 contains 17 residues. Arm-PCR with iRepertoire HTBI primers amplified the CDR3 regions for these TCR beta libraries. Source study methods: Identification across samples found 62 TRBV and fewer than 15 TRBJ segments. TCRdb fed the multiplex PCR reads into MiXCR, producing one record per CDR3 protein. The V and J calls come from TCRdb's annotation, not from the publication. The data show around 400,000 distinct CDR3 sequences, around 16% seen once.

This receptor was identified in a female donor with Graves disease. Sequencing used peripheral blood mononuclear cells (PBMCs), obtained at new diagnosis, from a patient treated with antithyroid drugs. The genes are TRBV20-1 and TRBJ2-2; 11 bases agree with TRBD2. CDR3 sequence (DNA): TGCAGTGCTAGAGATCTATTAGCGGGAGGGCACACCGGGGAGCTGTTTTTT. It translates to CSARDLLAGGHTGELFF.